The source of this T cell receptor (beta chain) is a study of T cells in Graves' hyperthyroidism and ophthalmopathy. About the study: Peripheral blood was drawn at first diagnosis, prior to all treatment.

Trimming at V came to 1 base and at J to 1 base, leaving 2 bases not matched to a gene. CDR1 SGHVS and CDR2 FQNEAQ come from the germline V gene. The CDR3 covers 16 residues. This clonotype has more than one count but fewer than ten. The target antigen is unknown. Amplification yielded TCR beta CDR3 regions, with RNA transcripts as the source. The HTBI primer set served for first-round RT-PCR of the TCR CDR3. MiXCR, applied by TCRdb to the multiplex PCR reads, yields one record per CDR3 protein. The sample consists of 94,000 or so distinct CDR3 sequences, roughly half of them appearing once. A patient was excluded if there was uncontrolled infection, other autoimmune disease, pregnancy or lactation. Diagnostic decisions used clinical symptoms, serum thyroxine and TRAb, thyroid ultrasound and orbital computed tomography. Study-wide findings and caveats: Ophthalmopathy was identified by the model a median around 5.9 months ahead of onset.

This receptor was obtained from a woman aged 40 to 55 with Graves' hyperthyroidism. The rearrangement links TRBV7-8 to TRBJ2-5; 11 nucleotides match TRBD2. Sequencing was done on a sample of blood. The CDR3 sequence is CASSLGLAGLQETQYF. DNA of the CDR3: TGTGCCAGCAGCTTAGGACTAGCGGGACTCCAAGAGACCCAGTACTTC.